The next 14 T cell receptor beta chains were all read from a single sample in a study of cytomegalovirus exposure and HLA in healthy donors. Both 60 Vbeta primers and 13 Jbeta primers went into the PCR. Method: immunoSEQ multiplex PCR; TCRdb's copy keeps in-frame clones and lacks some. The sample lists under 250,000 clones, 82% seen once, with about 2.6% in the top ten. Sequenced: PBMCs. These receptors all stem from a woman aged 40-49 years in good health and CMV-seronegative.

The V call is TRBV18, the J call TRBJ1-2; D gene unclear. Per germline, CDR1 KGHSH and CDR2 LQKENI. The CDR3 sequence is 13 residues long. V was clipped by 2 bases and J by 7 bases, with 11 bases between them. CDR3 sequence reads: CASSPDQGGGYTF. The CDR3 coding sequence is TGTGCCAGCTCACCAGACCAAGGAGGTGGCTACACCTTC. Filled out from reference TRBV18 and TRBJ1-2, the complete variable domain reads NAGVMQNPRHLVRRRGQEARLRCSPMKGHSHVYWYRQLPEEGLKFMVYLQKENIIDESGMPKERFSAEFPKEGPSILRIQQVVRGDSAAYFCASSPDQGGGYTFGSGTRLTVV.

In DNA form, the CDR3 reads TGCGCCAGCAGCTTGGGCAGGGGTACTCTAGAGACCCAGTACTTC. It yields the protein CASSLGRGTLETQYF. The J gene is TRBJ2-5, the V gene TRBV5-1; TRBD1 is a possible D gene (6 bases). Germline CDR1 SGHRS, CDR2 YFSETQ. The V end was cut by 0 bases, the J end by 4 bases, with 13 bases between. The CDR3 length is 15 residues.

Only one count was recorded for this clone. The J gene is TRBJ2-3, the V gene TRBV5-1; 12 bases are a match to TRBD2. CDR1 is SGHRS and CDR2 is YFSETQ in the germline V gene. The V segment lost 3 bases and the J segment 6 bases; nucleotides outside the gene matches: 5. The CDR3 has 15 residues. CDR3 loop: CASSYSSGRADTQYF. The CDR3 DNA reads TGCGCCAGCAGCTACTCTAGCGGGAGGGCCGATACGCAGTATTTT.

The chain combines TRBV5-4 with TRBJ2-3; possible D gene TRBD2, 5 bases. V was pared by 4 bases and J by 4 bases, with 13 bases between. Germline V gene sequence: CDR1 SGHNT, CDR2 YYREEE (reference sequence). The length of the CDR3 is 14 residues. The CDR3 DNA reads TGTGCCAGCAGCCAACCAACTAGATCAGATACGCAGTATTTT. Amino acids: CASSQPTRSDTQYF. The whole variable domain, filled in from reference TRBV5-4 and TRBJ2-3, reads ETGVTQSPTHLIKTRGQQVTLRCSSQSGHNTVSWYQQALGQGPQFIFQYYREEENGRGNFPPRFSGLQFPNYSSELNVNALELDDSALYLCASSQPTRSDTQYFGPGTRLTVL.

In this sample, this clone turned up once. A junction end diverges from the germline sequence, so it may reflect a read error. The CDR3 here is CASSLAGTQETQYF. The CDR3 DNA reads as TGTGCCAGCAGCCTAGCGGGCACGCAAGAGACCCAGTACTTC. The rearrangement joins TRBV7-9 to TRBJ2-5, with 8 bases aligning to TRBD2. The CDR3 loop spans 14 amino acids. Germline V gene sequence: CDR1 SEHNR, CDR2 FQNEAQ (reference sequence).

The chain combines TRBV19 with TRBJ1-5; D call uncertain. Trimming pared 8 bases from V and 2 bases from J, leaving 13 bases between. This CDR3 region has 14 residues. Germline V gives CDR1 LNHDA, CDR2 SQIVND (reference sequence). CDR3 sequence reads: CASSWTEGNQPQHF. As DNA, the CDR3 is TGTGCCAGTTCCTGGACTGAGGGCAATCAGCCCCAGCATTTT.

The J gene is TRBJ1-4, the V gene TRBV4-2, with a tentative D call TRBD1 (6 bases). The CDR3 has 14 amino acids. V shed 4 bases and J shed 5 bases, with 11 bases lying between them. CDR1 and CDR2 (germline): LGHNA, YNFKEQ. The CDR3 loop is CASSPGTPNEKLFF. The CDR3 DNA is TGTGCCAGCAGCCCGGGGACACCCAATGAAAAACTGTTTTTT.

This chain uses TRBV4-1 with TRBJ1-6, with D tentatively TRBD1 (5 bases). The V end lost 4 bases, the J end lost 0 bases, and 19 bases lay between the germline ends. CDR3 length: 19 residues. Per the germline V gene, CDR1 is MGHRA and CDR2 is YSYEKL. As DNA, the CDR3 is TGCGCCAGCAGCCCAGAGCTTACTTCAGGGTCCTCCTATAATTCACCCCTCCACTTT. This translates into CASSPELTSGSSYNSPLHF.

The chain couples TRBV19 to TRBJ1-2; possible D gene TRBD1, 6 bases. The CDR3 runs 15 residues. The V end lost 6 bases, the J end lost 0 bases, and 14 bases lay between the germline ends. From germline, CDR1 is LNHDA and CDR2 SQIVND (reference sequence). The CDR3 DNA sequence: TGTGCCAGTAGGGACCAGGACAGAACTAACTATGGCTACACCTTC. It encodes CASRDQDRTNYGYTF.

This clone was picked up one time. The CDR3: CSVTGRGRDNEQFF. DNA for the CDR3: TGCAGCGTGACAGGCAGGGGTAGGGACAATGAGCAGTTCTTC. This sequence joins TRBV29-1 and TRBJ2-1; a weak D match, TRBD1 (6 bases). Germline CDR1 SQVTM, CDR2 ANQGSEA. The ends were cut back, 6 bases at V and 5 bases at J, with 17 bases in the middle. This CDR3 has 14 residues.

The chain employs TRBV6-1 and TRBJ2-3, with D perhaps TRBD1 (5 bases). The ends were cut back, 5 bases at V and 2 bases at J, with 17 bases in the middle. From germline, CDR1 is MNHNS and CDR2 SASEGT. This CDR3 region has 16 residues. CDR3 amino acids: CASSQDSSQSTDTQYF. DNA for the CDR3: TGTGCCAGCAGTCAAGACAGTTCTCAATCCACAGATACGCAGTATTTT.

CDR3 nucleotides: TGTGCCAGCAGCTTAGGACAGGGCTTGCAAGAGACCCAGTACTTC. Its translation is CASSLGQGLQETQYF. This chain links TRBV7-3 with TRBJ2-5; 8 bases are shared with TRBD1. The CDR3 runs to 15 residues. J gave up 2 bases and V 2 bases, and 4 bases lay outside the gene matches. Germline CDR1 is SGHTA and CDR2 is FQGTGA.

The CDR3 DNA follows: TGTGCCAGCAGCGTAGCGGGGATAGCCGATTTAAGTGGCTACACCTTC. It encodes CASSVAGIADLSGYTF. This rearrangement joins TRBV9 to TRBJ1-2; D remains ambiguous. Trimming pared 0 bases from V and 7 bases from J, leaving 19 bases between. There are 16 residues in the CDR3. The germline CDR1 and CDR2 sequences are SGDLS and YYNGEE.

This chain's CDR3 is CAWSVFPGLPGELFF. CDR3 DNA: TGTGCCTGGAGTGTATTCCCAGGGCTGCCCGGGGAGCTGTTTTTT. The chain joins TRBV30 to TRBJ2-2, with D possibly TRBD1 on 5 matching bases. Germline V gives CDR1 GTSNPN, CDR2 SVGIG (reference sequence). V was pared by 0 bases and J by 6 bases, with 14 bases between. This CDR3 has 15 amino acids.